This entry lists 11 T cell receptor beta chains sequenced from one sample in a study of blood T cell repertoires in COVID-19. Clones were read by immunoSEQ multiplex PCR, and TCRdb kept only the in-frame ones, dropping some. The data show some 300,000 clones, around nine tenths seen once. The sample was PBMCs or T cells enriched from blood (not recorded which). Receptors originate from a woman aged 50 to 60 who had been exposed to COVID-19.

This sequence joins TRBV7-9 and TRBJ1-2; the D gene is possibly TRBD1 (5 bases). The ends were cut back, 0 bases at V and 3 bases at J, with 11 bases in the middle. The CDR3 consists of 15 residues. Germline V gives CDR1 SEHNR, CDR2 FQNEAQ (reference sequence). The CDR3 region is CASSLAPVRDYGYTF. The CDR3 DNA is TGTGCCAGCAGCTTAGCGCCGGTCAGGGACTATGGCTACACCTTC.

V is TRBV27 and J is TRBJ1-2; D possibly corresponds to TRBD1 (6 bases). Germline V gives CDR1 MNHEY, CDR2 SMNVEV (reference sequence). The CDR3 extends over 13 amino acids. V was trimmed by 6 bases and J by 6 bases, leaving 14 bases between them. In DNA form, the CDR3 reads TGTGCCAGCAGCCGTACAGGGAATAATGGCTACACCTTC. It translates to CASSRTGNNGYTF.

V is TRBV19 and J is TRBJ1-1; 9 bases are shared with TRBD1. Germline values: CDR1 LNHDA, CDR2 SQIVND (reference sequence). The length of the CDR3 is 13 residues. V trimming: 10 bases; J trimming: 5 bases; junction bases outside the gene matches: 8. For the CDR3, the DNA is TGTGCCACCTCAGACAGGGGGGAAACTGAAGCTTTCTTT. Residues: CATSDRGETEAFF.

The chain recombines TRBV5-4 with TRBJ1-4; D unclear. Per germline, CDR1 SGHNT and CDR2 YYREEE (reference sequence). V gave up 4 bases and J gave up 3 bases, with 7 bases separating them. This CDR3 comprises 13 residues. CDR3 nucleotides: TGTGCCAGCAGCCTCCAGGCTAATGAAAAACTGTTTTTT. Amino acid sequence: CASSLQANEKLFF.

This chain uses TRBV18 with TRBJ2-7, with TRBD2 identical over 8 bases. After removal of 4 bases from V and 5 bases from J, the junction contained 7 bases not matched to a gene. Per the germline V gene, CDR1 is KGHSH and CDR2 is LQKENI. The CDR3 runs 14 residues. The CDR3 sequence is CASSRAGGADEQYF. As DNA, the CDR3 is TGTGCCAGCTCACGGGCCGGGGGGGCCGACGAGCAGTACTTC. Looking up the rest from reference TRBV18 and TRBJ2-7 gives the full variable domain: NAGVMQNPRHLVRRRGQEARLRCSPMKGHSHVYWYRQLPEEGLKFMVYLQKENIIDESGMPKERFSAEFPKEGPSILRIQQVVRGDSAAYFCASSRAGGADEQYFGPGTRLTVT.

The chain links TRBV20-1 to TRBJ1-2, with 8 bases aligning to TRBD1. The CDR3 loop spans 13 amino acids. Germline CDR1 is DFQATT and CDR2 is SNEGSKA (reference sequence). V shed 3 bases, J shed 10 bases, and the junction held 10 bases outside the gene matches. This CDR3 reads CSASENRGSDYTF. DNA of the CDR3: TGCAGTGCTAGTGAAAACAGGGGGAGCGACTACACCTTC.

This clone was seen only once. The chain joins TRBV28 to TRBJ1-2, with 8 bases lining up with TRBD1. V lost 6 bases and J lost 5; bases outside the gene matches: 14. Germline CDR1 is MDHEN and CDR2 is SYDVKM. The CDR3 sequence is 16 residues long. The CDR3 loop reads CASSPGGTGGIYGYTF. In nucleotides, the CDR3 is TGTGCCAGCAGCCCAGGTGGGACAGGAGGCATTTATGGCTACACCTTC.

The rearrangement links TRBV27 to TRBJ2-7; D ambiguous. CDR1 MNHEY and CDR2 SMNVEV come from the germline V gene (reference sequence). V lost 3 bases and J lost 0, with 6 bases in between. This CDR3 is 13 amino acids long. CDR3 amino acids: CASSFASSYEQYF. CDR3 DNA: TGTGCCAGCAGTTTCGCTAGCTCCTACGAGCAGTACTTC.

This chain joins TRBV5-1 and TRBJ2-2; 13 bases line up with TRBD2. The CDR3 is made up of 16 amino acids. V trimming: 3 bases; J trimming: 5 bases; junction bases outside the gene matches: 4. Germline loops: CDR1 SGHRS, CDR2 YFSETQ. CDR3: CASSSGLAGYTGELFF. The CDR3 nucleotides read TGCGCCAGCAGCTCGGGACTAGCGGGGTATACCGGGGAGCTGTTTTTT.

This sequence joins TRBV4-1 and TRBJ2-1; no clear D. This CDR3 has 12 residues. Trimming cost V 4 bases and J 6 bases, with 7 bases left between them. CDR1 MGHRA and CDR2 YSYEKL come from the germline V gene. The CDR3 sequence is CASSPIPNEQFF. The CDR3 nucleotides are TGCGCCAGCAGCCCCATCCCCAATGAGCAGTTCTTC.

The chain couples TRBV3-1 (or the pseudogene TRBV3-2) to TRBJ1-4; D is possibly TRBD1 (5 bases). CDR3 length: 14 amino acids. V was pared by 0 bases and J by 13 bases, with 15 bases between. Germline CDR1 reads LGHDT; CDR2 reads YNNKEL (reference sequence). CDR3 DNA sequence: TGTGCCAGCAGCCAAGATATTGCGGGGGAGTCACTGTTTTTT. Protein: CASSQDIAGESLFF.